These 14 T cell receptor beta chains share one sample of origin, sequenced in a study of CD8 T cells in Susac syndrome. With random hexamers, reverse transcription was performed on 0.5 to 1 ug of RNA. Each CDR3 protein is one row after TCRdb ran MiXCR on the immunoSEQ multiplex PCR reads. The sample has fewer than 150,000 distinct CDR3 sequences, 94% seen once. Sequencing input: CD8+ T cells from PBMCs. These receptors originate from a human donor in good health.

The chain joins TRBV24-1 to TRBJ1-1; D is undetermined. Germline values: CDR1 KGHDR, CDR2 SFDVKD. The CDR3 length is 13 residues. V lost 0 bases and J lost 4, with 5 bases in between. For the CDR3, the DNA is TGTGCCACCAGTGATTTGTGGGGCACTGAAGCTTTCTTT. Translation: CATSDLWGTEAFF.

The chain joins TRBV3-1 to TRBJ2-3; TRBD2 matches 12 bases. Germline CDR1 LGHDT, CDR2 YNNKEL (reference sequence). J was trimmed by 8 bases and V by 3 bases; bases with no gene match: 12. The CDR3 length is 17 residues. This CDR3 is CASSHAGLAGNQGTQYF. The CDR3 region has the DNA TGTGCCAGCAGCCACGCCGGACTAGCGGGAAATCAGGGTACGCAGTATTTT.

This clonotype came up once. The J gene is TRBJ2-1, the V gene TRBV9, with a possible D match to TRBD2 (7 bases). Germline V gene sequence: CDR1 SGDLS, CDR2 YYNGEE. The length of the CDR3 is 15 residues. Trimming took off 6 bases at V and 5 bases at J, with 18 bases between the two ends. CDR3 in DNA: TGTGCCAGCAACCTCGGGGGGCAGATCAACAATGAGCAGTTCTTC. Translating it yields CASNLGGQINNEQFF.

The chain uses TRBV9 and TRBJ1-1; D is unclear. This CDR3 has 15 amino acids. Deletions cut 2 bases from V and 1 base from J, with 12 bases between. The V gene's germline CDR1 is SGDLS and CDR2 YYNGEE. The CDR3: CASSVVSPANTEAFF. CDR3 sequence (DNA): TGTGCCAGCAGCGTCGTTTCCCCGGCGAACACTGAAGCTTTCTTT.

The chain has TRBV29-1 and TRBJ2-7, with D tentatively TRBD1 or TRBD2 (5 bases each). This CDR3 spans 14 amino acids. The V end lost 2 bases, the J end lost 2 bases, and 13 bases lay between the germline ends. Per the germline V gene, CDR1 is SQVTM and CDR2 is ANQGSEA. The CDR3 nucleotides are TGCAGCGTTGAAATGGGGGACGGAGCCTACGAGCAGTACTTC. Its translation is CSVEMGDGAYEQYF.

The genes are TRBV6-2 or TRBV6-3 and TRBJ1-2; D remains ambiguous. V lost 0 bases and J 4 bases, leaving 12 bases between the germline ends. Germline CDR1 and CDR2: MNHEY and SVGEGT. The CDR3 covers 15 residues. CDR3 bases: TGTGCCAGCAGTTACTCCCTGGCTCCGATCTATGGCTACACCTTC. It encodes CASSYSLAPIYGYTF.

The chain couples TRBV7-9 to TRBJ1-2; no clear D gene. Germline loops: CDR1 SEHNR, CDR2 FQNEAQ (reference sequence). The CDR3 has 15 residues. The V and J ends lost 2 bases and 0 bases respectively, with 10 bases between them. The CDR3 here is CASSLLLRPNYGYTF. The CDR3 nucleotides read TGTGCCAGCAGCTTACTGTTACGTCCTAACTATGGCTACACCTTC.

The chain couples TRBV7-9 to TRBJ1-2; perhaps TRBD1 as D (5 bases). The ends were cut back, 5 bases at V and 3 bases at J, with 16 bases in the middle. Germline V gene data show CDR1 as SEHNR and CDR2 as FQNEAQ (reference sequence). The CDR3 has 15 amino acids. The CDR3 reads CASSPPGTGDYGYTF. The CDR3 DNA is TGTGCCAGCAGCCCTCCCGGGACGGGTGACTATGGCTACACCTTC. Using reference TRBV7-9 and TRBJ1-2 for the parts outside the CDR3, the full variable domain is DTGVSQNPRHKITKRGQNVTFRCDPISEHNRLYWYRQTLGQGPEFLTYFQNEAQLEKSRLLSDRFSAERPKGSFSTLEIQRTEQGDSAMYLCASSPPGTGDYGYTFGSGTRLTVV.

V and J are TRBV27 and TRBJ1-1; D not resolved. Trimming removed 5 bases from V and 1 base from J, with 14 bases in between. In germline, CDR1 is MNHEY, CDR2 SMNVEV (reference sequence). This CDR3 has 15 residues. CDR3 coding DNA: TGTGCCAGCAGTCCGGACCCGGTAGGGAACACTGAAGCTTTCTTT. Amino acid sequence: CASSPDPVGNTEAFF.

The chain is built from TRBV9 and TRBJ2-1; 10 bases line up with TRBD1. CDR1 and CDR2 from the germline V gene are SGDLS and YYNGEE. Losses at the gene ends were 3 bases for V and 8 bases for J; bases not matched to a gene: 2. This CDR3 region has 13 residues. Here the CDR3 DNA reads TGTGCCAGCAGCGATGACAGGGGGCATGAGCAGTTCTTC. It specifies CASSDDRGHEQFF.

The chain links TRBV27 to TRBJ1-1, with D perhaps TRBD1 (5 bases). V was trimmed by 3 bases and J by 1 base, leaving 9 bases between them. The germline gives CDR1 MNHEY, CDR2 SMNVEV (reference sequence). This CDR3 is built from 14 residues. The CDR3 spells CASSFQGANTEAFF. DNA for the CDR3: TGTGCCAGCAGTTTCCAGGGTGCGAACACTGAAGCTTTCTTT.

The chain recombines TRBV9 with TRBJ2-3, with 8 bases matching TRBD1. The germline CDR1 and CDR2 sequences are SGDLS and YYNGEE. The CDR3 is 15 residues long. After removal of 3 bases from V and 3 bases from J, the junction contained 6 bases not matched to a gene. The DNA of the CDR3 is TGTGCCAGCAGCGAGAGGAGGACAGGGACAGATACGCAGTATTTT. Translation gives CASSERRTGTDTQYF.

The CDR3 sequence is CSVEGESYNEQFF. For the CDR3, the DNA is TGCAGCGTTGAAGGGGAGTCTTACAATGAGCAGTTCTTC. The chain has TRBV29-1 and TRBJ2-1, with D possibly matching TRBD2 (5 bases). Germline assignment: CDR1 SQVTM and CDR2 ANQGSEA. The germline V and J ends were trimmed by 1 base and 4 bases, with 8 bases remaining between them. There are 13 residues in the CDR3.

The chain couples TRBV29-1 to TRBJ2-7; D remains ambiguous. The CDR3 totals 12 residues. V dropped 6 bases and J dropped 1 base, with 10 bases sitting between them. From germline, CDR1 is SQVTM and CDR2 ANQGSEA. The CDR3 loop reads CSVCNISYEQYF. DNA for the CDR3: TGCAGCGTATGTAACATTTCCTACGAGCAGTACTTC.